At least ten counts were recorded for the clone carrying this T cell receptor beta chain. This sample is part of a study of identical twins. This CDR3 is built from 15 residues. Germline trimming cut 6 bases from V and 2 bases from J; bases unmatched to any gene: 10. The germline V gene has CDR1 SQVTM and CDR2 ANQGSEA. In TCRdb, the 5' RACE reads were re-called with MiXCR into one record per CDR3 protein. The table lists 150,000 or so distinct CDR3 sequences, roughly 3.5% of them singletons. This rearrangement joins TRBV29-1 to TRBJ2-1; 7 bases fit TRBD2. The material sequenced was memory T cells sorted from blood. The origin of this receptor is a young man in good health. DNA for the CDR3: TGCAGCGTGGGAAAAAGCGGGATCGCCTACAATGAGCAGTTCTTC. This sequence encodes CSVGKSGIAYNEQFF.